This T cell receptor beta chain originates from a study of PD-1 blockade in classical Hodgkin lymphoma. Germline assignment: CDR1 KGHSH and CDR2 LQKENI. V was shortened by 4 bases and J by 5 bases, with 9 bases between the two germline ends. The CDR3 is made up of 13 amino acids. Repertoires were generated with immunoSEQ multiplex PCR, while TCRdb's copy carries only in-frame clones and drops some. The profile shows over 70,000 clones, around 90% of them singletons. Exposure to brentuximab vedotin varied, and each patient had relapsed following autologous stem cell transplantation. Study-wide results and caveats: Repertoire differences lack defined causes, possibly disease activity or prior therapy.

This clone has only a few counts. Its antigen is still unknown. The V call is TRBV18, the J call TRBJ1-5, with TRBD1 as a possible D gene (6 bases). The source was peripheral blood mononuclear cells (PBMCs), collected at baseline. This receptor was obtained from a human donor with classical Hodgkin lymphoma. The CDR3 DNA reads as TGTGCCAGCTCACAGGGGGGCCATCAGCCCCAGCATTTT. Translating gives CASSQGGHQPQHF.